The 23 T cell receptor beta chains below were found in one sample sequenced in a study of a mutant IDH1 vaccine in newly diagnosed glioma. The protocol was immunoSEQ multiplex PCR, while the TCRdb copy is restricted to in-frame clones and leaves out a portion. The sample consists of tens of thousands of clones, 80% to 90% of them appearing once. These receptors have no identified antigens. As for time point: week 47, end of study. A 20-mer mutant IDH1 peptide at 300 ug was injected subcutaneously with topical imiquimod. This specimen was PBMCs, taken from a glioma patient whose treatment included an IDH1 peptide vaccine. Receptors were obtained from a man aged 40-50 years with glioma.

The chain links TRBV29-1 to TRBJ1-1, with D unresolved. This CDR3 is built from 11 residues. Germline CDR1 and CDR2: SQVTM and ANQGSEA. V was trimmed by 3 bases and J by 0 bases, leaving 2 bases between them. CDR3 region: CSVEMNTEAFF. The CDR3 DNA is TGCAGCGTTGAGATGAACACTGAAGCTTTCTTT.

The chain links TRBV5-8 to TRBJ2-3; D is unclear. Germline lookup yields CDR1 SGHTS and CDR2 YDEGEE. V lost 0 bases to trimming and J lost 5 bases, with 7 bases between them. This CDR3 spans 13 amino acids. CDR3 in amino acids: CASSLEGVDTQYF. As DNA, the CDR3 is TGTGCCAGCAGCTTGGAAGGCGTAGATACGCAGTATTTT.

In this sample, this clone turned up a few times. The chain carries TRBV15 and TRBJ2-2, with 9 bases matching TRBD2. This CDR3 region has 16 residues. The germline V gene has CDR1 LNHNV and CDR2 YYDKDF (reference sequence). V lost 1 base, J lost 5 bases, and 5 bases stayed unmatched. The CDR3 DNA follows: TGTGCCACCAGCAGAGGACTAGCGGAGGGGACCGGGGAGCTGTTTTTT. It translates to CATSRGLAEGTGELFF.

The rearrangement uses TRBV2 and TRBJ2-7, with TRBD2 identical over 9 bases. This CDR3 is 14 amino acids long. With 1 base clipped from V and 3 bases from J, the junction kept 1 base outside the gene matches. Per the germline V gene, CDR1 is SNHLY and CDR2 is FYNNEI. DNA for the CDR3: TGTGCCAGCAGTGAAGAAGCGGGGGGCTACGAGCAGTACTTC. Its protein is CASSEEAGGYEQYF. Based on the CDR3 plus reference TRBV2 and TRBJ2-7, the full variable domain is EPEVTQTPSHQVTQMGQEVILRCVPISNHLYFYWYRQILGQKVEFLVSFYNNEISEKSEIFDDQFSVERPDGSNFTLKIRSTKLEDSAMYFCASSEEAGGYEQYFGPGTRLTVT.

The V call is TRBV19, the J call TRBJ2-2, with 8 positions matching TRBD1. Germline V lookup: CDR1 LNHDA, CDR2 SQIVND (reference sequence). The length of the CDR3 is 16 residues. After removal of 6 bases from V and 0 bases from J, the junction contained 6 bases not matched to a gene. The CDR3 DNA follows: TGTGCCAGTAGACCGCCGGGACAGGCGAACACCGGGGAGCTGTTTTTT. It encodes CASRPPGQANTGELFF.

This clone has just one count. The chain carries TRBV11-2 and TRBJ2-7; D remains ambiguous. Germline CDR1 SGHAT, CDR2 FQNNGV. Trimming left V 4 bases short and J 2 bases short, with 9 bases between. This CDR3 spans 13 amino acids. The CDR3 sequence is CASSSDLTYEQYF. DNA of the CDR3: TGTGCCAGCAGCTCCGACCTAACCTACGAGCAGTACTTC. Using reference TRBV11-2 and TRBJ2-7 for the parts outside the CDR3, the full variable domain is EAGVAQSPRYKIIEKRQSVAFWCNPISGHATLYWYQQILGQGPKLLIQFQNNGVVDDSQLPKDRFSAERLKGVDSTLKIQPAKLEDSAVYLCASSSDLTYEQYFGPGTRLTVT.

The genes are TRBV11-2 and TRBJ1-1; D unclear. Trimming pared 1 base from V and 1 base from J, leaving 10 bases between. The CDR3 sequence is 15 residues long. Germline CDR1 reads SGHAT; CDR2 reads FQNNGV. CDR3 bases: TGTGCCAGCAGCTTAGTCGGCAGGAAGAACACTGAAGCTTTCTTT. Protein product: CASSLVGRKNTEAFF.

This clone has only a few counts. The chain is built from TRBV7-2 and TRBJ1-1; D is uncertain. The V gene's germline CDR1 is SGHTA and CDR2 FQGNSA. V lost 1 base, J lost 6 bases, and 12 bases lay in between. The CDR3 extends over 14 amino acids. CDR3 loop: CASSLVPKPAEAFF. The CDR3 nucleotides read TGTGCCAGCAGCTTAGTCCCCAAACCTGCTGAAGCTTTCTTT.

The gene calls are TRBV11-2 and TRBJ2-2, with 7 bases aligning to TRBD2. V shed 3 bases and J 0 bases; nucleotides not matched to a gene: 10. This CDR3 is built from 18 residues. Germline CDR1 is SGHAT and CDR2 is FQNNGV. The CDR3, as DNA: TGTGCCAGCAGCTTCCAAGCTGGGGGAGGGGCGAACACCGGGGAGCTGTTTTTT. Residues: CASSFQAGGGANTGELFF.

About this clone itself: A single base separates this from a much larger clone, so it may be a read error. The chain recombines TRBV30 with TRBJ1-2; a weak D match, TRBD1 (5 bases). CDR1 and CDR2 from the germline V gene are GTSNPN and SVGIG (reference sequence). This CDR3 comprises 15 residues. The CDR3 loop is CGWSLSGTISHGYTF. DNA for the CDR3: TGTGGCTGGAGTCTATCCGGGACCATTAGCCATGGCTACACCTTC.

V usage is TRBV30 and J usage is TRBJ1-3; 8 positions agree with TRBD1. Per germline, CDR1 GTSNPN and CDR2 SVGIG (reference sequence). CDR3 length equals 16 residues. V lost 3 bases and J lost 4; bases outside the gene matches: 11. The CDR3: CAWSHGQGISGNTIYF. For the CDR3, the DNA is TGTGCCTGGAGCCACGGACAGGGAATTTCAGGAAACACCATATATTTT.

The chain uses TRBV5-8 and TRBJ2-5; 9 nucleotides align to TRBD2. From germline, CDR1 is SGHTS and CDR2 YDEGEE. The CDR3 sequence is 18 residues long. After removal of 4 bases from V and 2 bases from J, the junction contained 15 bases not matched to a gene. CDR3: CASSPSSAGGAAQETQYF. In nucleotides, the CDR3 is TGTGCCAGCAGCCCGTCCTCGGCGGGGGGGGCCGCTCAAGAGACCCAGTACTTC.

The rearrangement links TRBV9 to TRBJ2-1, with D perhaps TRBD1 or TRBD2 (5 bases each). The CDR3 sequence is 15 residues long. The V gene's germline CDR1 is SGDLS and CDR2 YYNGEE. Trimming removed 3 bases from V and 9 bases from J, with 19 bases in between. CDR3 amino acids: CASSAPPGTGTEQFF. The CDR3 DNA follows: TGTGCCAGCAGCGCCCCTCCCGGGACCGGCACTGAGCAGTTCTTC.

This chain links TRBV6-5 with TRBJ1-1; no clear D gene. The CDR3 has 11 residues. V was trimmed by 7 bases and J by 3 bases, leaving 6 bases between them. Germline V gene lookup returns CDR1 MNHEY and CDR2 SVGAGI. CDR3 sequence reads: CASNFDTEAFF. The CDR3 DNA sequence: TGTGCCAGCAACTTTGACACTGAAGCTTTCTTT.

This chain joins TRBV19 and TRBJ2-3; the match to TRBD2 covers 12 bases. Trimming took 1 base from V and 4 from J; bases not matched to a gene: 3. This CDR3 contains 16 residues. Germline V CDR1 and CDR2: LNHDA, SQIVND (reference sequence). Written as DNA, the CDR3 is TGTGCCAGTAGTATAGCGACTAGCGGGGGCCCAGATACGCAGTATTTT. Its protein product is CASSIATSGGPDTQYF. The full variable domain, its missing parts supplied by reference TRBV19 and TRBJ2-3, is DGGITQSPKYLFRKEGQNVTLSCEQNLNHDAMYWYRQDPGQGLRLIYYSQIVNDFQKGDIAEGYSVSREKKESFPLTVTSAQKNPTAFYLCASSIATSGGPDTQYFGPGTRLTVL.

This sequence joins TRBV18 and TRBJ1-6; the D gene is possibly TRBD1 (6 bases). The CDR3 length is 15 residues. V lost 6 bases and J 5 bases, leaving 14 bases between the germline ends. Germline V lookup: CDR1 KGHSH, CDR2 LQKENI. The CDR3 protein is CASSPGTFDNSPLHF. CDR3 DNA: TGTGCCAGCTCGCCCGGGACATTCGATAATTCACCCCTCCACTTT.

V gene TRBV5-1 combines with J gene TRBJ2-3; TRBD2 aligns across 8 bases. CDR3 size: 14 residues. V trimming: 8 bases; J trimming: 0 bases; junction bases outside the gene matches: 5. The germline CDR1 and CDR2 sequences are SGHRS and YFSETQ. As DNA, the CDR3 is TGCGCCAGTTTTAGCGGGATAAGCACAGATACGCAGTATTTT. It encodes CASFSGISTDTQYF.

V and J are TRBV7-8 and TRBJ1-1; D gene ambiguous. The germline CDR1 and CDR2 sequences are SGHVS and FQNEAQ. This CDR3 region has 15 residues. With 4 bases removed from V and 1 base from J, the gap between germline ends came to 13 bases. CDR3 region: CASSSGLTGNTEAFF. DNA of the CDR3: TGTGCCAGCAGCTCGGGTCTGACGGGGAACACTGAAGCTTTCTTT.

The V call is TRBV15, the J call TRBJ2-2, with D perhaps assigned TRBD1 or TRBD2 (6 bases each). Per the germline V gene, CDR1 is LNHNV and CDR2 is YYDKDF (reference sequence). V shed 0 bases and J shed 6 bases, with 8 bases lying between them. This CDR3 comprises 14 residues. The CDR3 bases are TGTGCCACCAGCAGAGATAGGGGGGCCGGGGAGCTGTTTTTT. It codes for CATSRDRGAGELFF.

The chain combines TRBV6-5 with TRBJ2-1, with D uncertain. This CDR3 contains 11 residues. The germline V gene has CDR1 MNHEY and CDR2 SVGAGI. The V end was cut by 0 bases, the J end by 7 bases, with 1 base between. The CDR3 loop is CASSYSNEQFF. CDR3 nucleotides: TGTGCCAGCAGTTACTCAAATGAGCAGTTCTTC.

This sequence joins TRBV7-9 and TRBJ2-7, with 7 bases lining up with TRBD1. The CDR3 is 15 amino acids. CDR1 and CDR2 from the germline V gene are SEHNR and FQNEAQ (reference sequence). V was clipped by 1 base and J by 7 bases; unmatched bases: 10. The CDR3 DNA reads TGTGCCAGCAGCTTAGTATCTGGGACAGTTGGAGAGCAGTACTTC. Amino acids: CASSLVSGTVGEQYF. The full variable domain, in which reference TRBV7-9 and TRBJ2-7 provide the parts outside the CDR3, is DTGVSQNPRHKITKRGQNVTFRCDPISEHNRLYWYRQTLGQGPEFLTYFQNEAQLEKSRLLSDRFSAERPKGSFSTLEIQRTEQGDSAMYLCASSLVSGTVGEQYFGPGTRLTVT.

CDR3 DNA sequence: TGTGCCACCAGCAGAGGGACAGAAGAGACCCAGTACTTC. This encodes CATSRGTEETQYF. The rearrangement links TRBV15 to TRBJ2-5, with a possible D match to TRBD1 (6 bases). V was clipped by 1 base and J by 3 bases, with 6 bases between them. The CDR3 contains 13 residues. Germline V gene sequence: CDR1 LNHNV, CDR2 YYDKDF (reference sequence).

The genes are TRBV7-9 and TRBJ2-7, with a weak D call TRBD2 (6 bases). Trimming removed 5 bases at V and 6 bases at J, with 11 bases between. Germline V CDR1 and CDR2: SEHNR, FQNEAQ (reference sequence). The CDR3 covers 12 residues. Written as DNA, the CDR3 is TGTGCCAGCAGCCGCCTGGAGGGCGAGCAGTACTTC. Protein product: CASSRLEGEQYF.